A selection of T cell receptor beta chains follows, all from one sample in a study of T-cell memory formation after mild COVID-19. Each CDR3 protein gets one entry after TCRdb re-called the 5' RACE reads with MiXCR. Among about 430,000 distinct CDR3 sequences, roughly 26% were seen once, and the ten largest hold roughly 8.9%. The sample taken for sequencing was PBMCs or a T cell subset sorted from them (not recorded which). The receptors were sampled from an adult woman who had mild COVID-19 (a few samples of this study predate the infection). Cell type and time point are not known. Each CDR3 is given with its conserved first and last residue. The order of the fields is V gene, D gene, J gene, clone size, CDR3 DNA, CDR3 protein. D genes are given only for firm matches. Expanded clones are given a class, and other clones once, few, many or no size at all.

TRBV20-1,TRBD1,TRBJ1-4,few,TGCAGTGCCGCAGAGACAGGGGTGGATGAAAAACTGTTTTTT,CSAAETGVDEKLFF
TRBV6-2/TRBV6-3,.,TRBJ2-5,few,TGTGCCAGCAGTTACTACGGGACCCCGAAAAAAGAGACCCAGTACTTC,CASSYYGTPKKETQYF
TRBV7-9,TRBD1,TRBJ2-3,many,TGTGCCAGCAGCCCCCCCAGACAGGGGGCGCCTACAGATACGCAGTATTTT,CASSPPRQGAPTDTQYF
TRBV7-6,TRBD2,TRBJ2-1,few,TGTGCCAGCAGCTTATCTAGCGGGAGTAGAAATGAGCAGTTCTTC,CASSLSSGSRNEQFF
TRBV27,.,TRBJ1-1,.,TGTGCCAGCAGTTTGGGTCCCACAGGTCGCACTGAAGCTTTCTTT,CASSLGPTGRTEAFF
TRBV12-3/TRBV12-4,.,TRBJ2-3,.,TGTGCCAGCAGCCCTACCGCCCCGGATACGCAGTATTTT,CASSPTAPDTQYF
TRBV6-5,.,TRBJ2-1,.,TGTGCCAGCACTGGTGGGGGGCTGAATGAGCAGTTCTTC,CASTGGGLNEQFF
TRBV12-3/TRBV12-4,TRBD1,TRBJ1-2,.,TGTGCCAGCAGGTACAGGGGTAGCTACACCTTC,CASRYRGSYTF
TRBV7-2,TRBD1,TRBJ1-5,.,TGTGCCAGCAGCTTTGGGACAGGGGGACAGCCCCAGCATTTT,CASSFGTGGQPQHF
TRBV20-1,.,TRBJ1-1,.,TGCAGTGCTAGGAACACTGAAGCTTTCTTT,CSARNTEAFF
TRBV7-9,.,TRBJ2-3,few,TGTGCCAGCAGCTTACTCTCGGGGAGTAACACAGATACGCAGTATTTT,CASSLLSGSNTDTQYF
TRBV11-2,.,TRBJ2-1,few,TGTGCCAGCAGCTCCCTTGAGGGCAGGATTTATGAGCAGTTCTTC,CASSSLEGRIYEQFF
TRBV7-9,.,TRBJ1-2,.,TGTGCCAGCAGCTTAGATTTATATGGCTACACCTTC,CASSLDLYGYTF
TRBV7-2,TRBD1,TRBJ1-6,.,TGTGCCAGCAGCTCGGGGACAGGGGGCAGATCACCCCTCCACTTT,CASSSGTGGRSPLHF
TRBV12-3/TRBV12-4,.,TRBJ2-7,.,TGTGCCAGCAGTTTAGAAGGGATTGGCAACGAGCAGTACTTC,CASSLEGIGNEQYF
TRBV7-9,.,TRBJ1-6,.,TGTGCCAGCAGCCCGGAGTATTCACCCCTCCACTTT,CASSPEYSPLHF